This TCR beta chain was retrieved from a study of blood T cell repertoires in COVID-19. Study overall: Collection of acute and convalescent COVID-19 samples took place in the United States, Italy and Spain.

Enrollment of patients from Seattle took place during active infection, with longitudinal follow-up. Original data processing: Reference gene primer amplification gave estimated nucleated cell counts. Generated by immunoSEQ multiplex PCR, the TCRdb table keeps only in-frame clones and is missing some. V and J calls and clone size are copied from that table; D and trimming were computed from the DNA. The data contain a few hundred thousand clones, around 90% of them singletons. The CDR3 totals 15 residues. The germline V and J ends were trimmed by 1 base and 6 bases, with 15 bases remaining between them. Germline-derived CDR1 and CDR2 are SEHNR and FQNEAQ (reference sequence).

The clonotype was recovered from a man aged 18 to 35 with COVID-19, enrolled during active disease. Sequencing input: peripheral blood. The chain joins TRBV7-9 to TRBJ1-2; perhaps TRBD1 as D (6 bases). CDR3 DNA sequence: TGTGCCAGCAGCTTAGTGGGGGGGCAGGTCGATGGCTACACCTTC. It encodes CASSLVGGQVDGYTF.